This T cell receptor beta chain originates from a study of shared clonotypes between healthy human individuals. Study-level results: Generation probability values for non-shared clonotypes were lower than those for clonotypes shared by all four donors.

A remark on this clone: Its antigen is still unknown.

CDR1 and CDR2 from the germline V gene are ENHRY and SYGVKD. V shed 3 bases and J 2 bases; nucleotides not matched to a gene: 3. The CDR3 runs 15 residues. Profiling relied on immunoSEQ multiplex PCR, and the TCRdb table lists in-frame clones only, not all of them. The table includes around 1,900,000 clones, roughly 93% detected once. The naive CD8 subset, CD45RO-negative cells positively selected for CCR7, excluded terminally differentiated effector memory CD45RA+ cells. The sequencing sample was made of naive CD8+ T cells from PBMCs. The receptor was isolated from a man aged 18 to 29 in good health. Some clones in this sample may be carry-over from other donors' samples. The V and J genes are TRBV10-3 and TRBJ2-2; TRBD2 matches at 7 bases. The CDR3, as DNA: TGTGCCATCAGTGATGGGGGGGGAAACACCGGGGAGCTGTTTTTT. It specifies CAISDGGGNTGELFF.